The 25 T cell receptor beta chains listed next were all sequenced from one sample in a study of shared clonotypes between healthy human individuals. The assay was immunoSEQ multiplex PCR, and TCRdb's table has in-frame clones only and misses some. The sample has roughly 1.5 million clones, approximately 98% seen once. The sample comprised naive CD4+ T cells sorted from blood. Subset meaning: CD45RA+ positively selected. These receptors were taken from a man aged 25-45 years in good health.

The V and J genes are TRBV7-2 and TRBJ2-3; TRBD2 is a possible D gene (6 bases). Per the germline V gene, CDR1 is SGHTA and CDR2 is FQGNSA. The length of the CDR3 is 14 residues. Trimming pared 2 bases from V and 5 bases from J, leaving 11 bases between. Here the CDR3 reads CASSLRGLGDTQYF. The CDR3 nucleotides read TGTGCCAGCAGCTTACGGGGGTTGGGAGATACGCAGTATTTT.

The chain couples TRBV2 to TRBJ2-5; D ambiguous. V lost 5 bases to trimming and J lost 5 bases, with 15 bases between them. The CDR3 runs 14 residues. Germline CDR1 SNHLY, CDR2 FYNNEI. CDR3 in amino acids: CASSQYRLRETQYF. The CDR3, as DNA: TGTGCCAGCAGTCAGTATAGGTTGAGGGAGACCCAGTACTTC.

The chain uses TRBV7-2 and TRBJ2-7; no clear D gene. Germline CDR1 is SGHTA and CDR2 is FQGNSA. V lost 5 bases and J lost 6, with 14 bases in between. CDR3 length: 13 residues. This CDR3 reads CASSEGPLREQYF. CDR3 coding DNA: TGTGCCAGCAGCGAAGGACCCCTGCGCGAGCAGTACTTC.

The chain is built from TRBV5-6 and TRBJ2-2; D might be TRBD2 (6 bases). CDR3 length: 12 residues. V was clipped by 4 bases and J by 15 bases, with 16 bases between them. Germline CDR1 reads SGHDT; CDR2 reads YYEEEE. The chain's CDR3 is CASSPFKGLMFF. The CDR3 DNA sequence: TGTGCCAGCAGCCCCTTTAAGGGACTGATGTTTTTT.

This chain connects TRBV7-9 to TRBJ2-1; tentative D call: TRBD2 (5 bases). CDR3 length equals 15 residues. V was pared by 5 bases and J by 4 bases, with 15 bases between. Germline loops: CDR1 SEHNR, CDR2 FQNEAQ (reference sequence). As DNA, the CDR3 is TGTGCCAGCAGCCAATCCCCGGACTCTTACAATGAGCAGTTCTTC. Translating it yields CASSQSPDSYNEQFF.

V usage is TRBV18 and J usage is TRBJ2-7, with D perhaps assigned TRBD1 or TRBD2 (5 bases each). The CDR3 covers 13 residues. Trimming removed 3 bases at V and 4 bases at J, with 10 bases between. Germline V gene sequence: CDR1 KGHSH, CDR2 LQKENI. The CDR3 spells CASSPGRMYEQYF. CDR3 sequence (DNA): TGTGCCAGCTCACCGGGACGGATGTACGAGCAGTACTTC.

The gene calls are TRBV7-9 and TRBJ2-5, with TRBD2 matching 15 bases. Looked up from germline, CDR1 is SEHNR and CDR2 is FQNEAQ (reference sequence). This CDR3 has 19 amino acids. Trimming removed 5 bases from V and 2 bases from J; junction bases left unmatched: 12. CDR3 bases: TGTGCCAGCAGCACGGGGACTAGCGGGAGGAGCTATGGACAAGAGACCCAGTACTTC. This sequence encodes CASSTGTSGRSYGQETQYF.

The rearrangement links TRBV5-1 to TRBJ2-5; 12 bases are a match to TRBD2. J gave up 4 bases and V 4 bases, and 8 bases lay outside the gene matches. This CDR3 is built from 16 residues. CDR1 and CDR2 (germline): SGHRS, YFSETQ. CDR3 sequence (DNA): TGCGCCAGCAGCCGTTTCCTAGCGGGAGGGGGAGAGACCCAGTACTTC. Residues: CASSRFLAGGGETQYF.

The rearrangement uses TRBV10-1 and TRBJ2-7; weak D call: TRBD1 (5 bases). The CDR3 spans 16 residues. The germline V gene encodes CDR1 WNHNN and CDR2 SYGVQD (reference sequence). V lost 3 bases to trimming and J lost 0 bases, with 15 bases between them. CDR3 loop: CASSDRRQGVSYEQYF. The DNA of the CDR3 is TGCGCCAGCAGTGACCGCAGGCAAGGGGTCTCCTACGAGCAGTACTTC.

The V and J genes are TRBV2 and TRBJ2-7, with D hard to call. V lost 7 bases and J lost 2, with 9 bases in between. This CDR3 has 12 residues. The germline V gene encodes CDR1 SNHLY and CDR2 FYNNEI. CDR3 protein: CASTETPYEQYF. CDR3 nucleotides: TGTGCCAGCACCGAAACCCCCTACGAGCAGTACTTC.

V is TRBV2 and J is TRBJ1-3; no clear D. There are 15 residues in the CDR3. Looked up from germline, CDR1 is SNHLY and CDR2 is FYNNEI. V lost 5 bases to trimming and J lost 0 bases, with 11 bases between them. The CDR3 DNA reads TGTGCCAGCAGTACCGGGCCTCTCTCTGGAAACACCATATATTTT. Its protein product is CASSTGPLSGNTIYF.

The CDR3 loop is CASSPLGQVFVRTEAFF. The CDR3 coding sequence is TGTGCCAGCAGTCCCTTGGGACAGGTATTTGTTCGCACTGAAGCTTTCTTT. The chain recombines TRBV28 with TRBJ1-1; 8 bases line up with TRBD1. Germline CDR1 is MDHEN and CDR2 is SYDVKM. The CDR3 has 17 residues. The J segment lost 4 bases and the V segment lost 5 bases, leaving 15 bases of the junction unmatched.

The V call is TRBV11-2, the J call TRBJ2-3; 8 bases fit TRBD2. CDR1 SGHAT and CDR2 FQNNGV come from the germline V gene. The CDR3 runs to 13 residues. Trimming at V came to 3 bases and at J to 14 bases, leaving 10 bases not matched to a gene. This CDR3 reads CASSFFGGTRTYF. The CDR3 region has the DNA TGTGCCAGCAGCTTCTTTGGAGGGACTAGAACGTATTTT.

The J gene is TRBJ2-1, the V gene TRBV9; D might be TRBD2 (6 bases). This CDR3 spans 17 amino acids. Trimming left V 0 bases short and J 1 base short, with 14 bases between. Per the germline V gene, CDR1 is SGDLS and CDR2 is YYNGEE. CDR3 loop: CASSVGGGLRSYNEQFF. The CDR3 DNA reads as TGTGCCAGCAGCGTAGGGGGAGGCCTCAGGTCCTACAATGAGCAGTTCTTC.

The chain carries TRBV15 and TRBJ2-3; TRBD2 aligns across 8 bases. The J segment lost 4 bases and the V segment lost 3 bases, leaving 21 bases of the junction unmatched. Germline values: CDR1 LNHNV, CDR2 YYDKDF (reference sequence). The CDR3 has 20 amino acids. As DNA, the CDR3 is TGTGCCACCAGCAGCCCGAAGGGCCTTAGCGGGATAGCTAAGCCAGATACGCAGTATTTT. This encodes CATSSPKGLSGIAKPDTQYF.

This chain connects TRBV9 to TRBJ2-5; 14 bases map to TRBD2. Looked up from germline, CDR1 is SGDLS and CDR2 is YYNGEE. The trim removed 2 bases at V and 4 bases at J, leaving 7 bases unmatched. CDR3 length: 17 residues. CDR3 sequence reads: CASSVNDGLAGGETQYF. Here the CDR3 DNA reads TGTGCCAGCAGCGTTAACGACGGACTAGCGGGAGGAGAGACCCAGTACTTC.

The V call is TRBV5-1, the J call TRBJ1-2; D is uncertain. The length of the CDR3 is 13 residues. The V and J ends lost 0 bases and 3 bases respectively, with 6 bases between them. From germline, CDR1 is SGHRS and CDR2 YFSETQ. The CDR3 sequence: CASSLVSDYGYTF. The CDR3 bases are TGCGCCAGCAGCTTGGTGTCAGACTATGGCTACACCTTC.

The chain couples TRBV2 to TRBJ2-7; 8 positions agree with TRBD2. Trimming at V came to 8 bases and at J to 7 bases, leaving 10 bases not matched to a gene. The CDR3 has 13 amino acids. CDR1 and CDR2 (germline): SNHLY, FYNNEI. The CDR3 spells CASEREPRGEQYF. For the CDR3, the DNA is TGTGCCAGCGAGCGGGAGCCCAGAGGGGAGCAGTACTTC.

The V gene is TRBV19, the J gene TRBJ1-4; 10 nucleotides align to TRBD1. After removal of 1 base from V and 7 bases from J, the junction contained 6 bases not matched to a gene. The CDR3 is made up of 16 amino acids. Germline V gives CDR1 LNHDA, CDR2 SQIVND (reference sequence). Here the CDR3 reads CASSIGTGTGVEKLFF. CDR3 coding DNA: TGTGCCAGTAGTATAGGCACCGGGACAGGGGTTGAAAAACTGTTTTTT. The variable domain in full, with the rest retrieved from reference TRBV19 and TRBJ1-4, is DGGITQSPKYLFRKEGQNVTLSCEQNLNHDAMYWYRQDPGQGLRLIYYSQIVNDFQKGDIAEGYSVSREKKESFPLTVTSAQKNPTAFYLCASSIGTGTGVEKLFFGSGTQLSVL.

This chain's CDR3 is CATRDRGGDTQYF. DNA for the CDR3: TGCGCCACTCGGGACAGGGGAGGTGATACGCAGTATTTT. The V call is TRBV4-1, the J call TRBJ2-3, with TRBD1 matching 10 bases. The CDR3 runs 13 residues. The J segment lost 6 bases and the V segment lost 10 bases, leaving 7 bases of the junction unmatched. Per germline, CDR1 MGHRA and CDR2 YSYEKL.

The V call is TRBV6-1, the J call TRBJ2-3; D gene uncertain. The V end was cut by 1 base, the J end by 4 bases, with 3 bases between. Germline V gene sequence: CDR1 MNHNS, CDR2 SASEGT. This CDR3 is 12 amino acids long. CDR3 protein: CASSEGPDTQYF. CDR3 nucleotides: TGTGCCAGCAGTGAAGGCCCAGATACGCAGTATTTT.

This chain links TRBV5-1 with TRBJ1-4; no clear D. Per germline, CDR1 SGHRS and CDR2 YFSETQ. The CDR3 has 16 amino acids. V lost 3 bases, J lost 7 bases, and 19 bases lay in between. DNA of the CDR3: TGCGCCAGCAGCTGGGGATTGGCCGAAGGTTCTGAAAAACTGTTTTTT. This gives the protein CASSWGLAEGSEKLFF.

This chain connects TRBV6-4 to TRBJ2-1; 8 bases match TRBD2. The trim removed 4 bases at V and 2 bases at J, leaving 10 bases unmatched. CDR1 is MRHNA, CDR2 SNTAGT, per germline. The CDR3 has 17 residues. In DNA form, the CDR3 reads TGTGCCAGCAGTGCCAAAACAGCGGGAGTCGCCTACAATGAGCAGTTCTTC. It yields the protein CASSAKTAGVAYNEQFF.

This chain links TRBV5-1 with TRBJ1-3; D may be TRBD1 (6 bases). This CDR3 has 17 residues. V was cut by 4 bases and J by 0 bases, with 17 bases left in between. Germline-derived CDR1 and CDR2 are SGHRS and YFSETQ. The CDR3 region has the DNA TGCGCCAGCAGCGCAGACGGGGGGGCCTACTCTGGAAACACCATATATTTT. It specifies CASSADGGAYSGNTIYF. Full variable domain (rest looked up from reference TRBV5-1 and TRBJ1-3): KAGVTQTPRYLIKTRGQQVTLSCSPISGHRSVSWYQQTPGQGLQFLFEYFSETQRNKGNFPGRFSGRQFSNSRSEMNVSTLELGDSALYLCASSADGGAYSGNTIYFGEGSWLTVV.

The V call is TRBV25-1, the J call TRBJ2-2; D is unresolved. The CDR3 is 11 amino acids. The germline V gene has CDR1 MGHDK and CDR2 SYGVNS. The V end was cut by 5 bases, the J end by 5 bases, with 3 bases between. DNA of the CDR3: TGTGCCAGCAGTAGAACCGGGGAGCTGTTTTTT. It encodes CASSRTGELFF.